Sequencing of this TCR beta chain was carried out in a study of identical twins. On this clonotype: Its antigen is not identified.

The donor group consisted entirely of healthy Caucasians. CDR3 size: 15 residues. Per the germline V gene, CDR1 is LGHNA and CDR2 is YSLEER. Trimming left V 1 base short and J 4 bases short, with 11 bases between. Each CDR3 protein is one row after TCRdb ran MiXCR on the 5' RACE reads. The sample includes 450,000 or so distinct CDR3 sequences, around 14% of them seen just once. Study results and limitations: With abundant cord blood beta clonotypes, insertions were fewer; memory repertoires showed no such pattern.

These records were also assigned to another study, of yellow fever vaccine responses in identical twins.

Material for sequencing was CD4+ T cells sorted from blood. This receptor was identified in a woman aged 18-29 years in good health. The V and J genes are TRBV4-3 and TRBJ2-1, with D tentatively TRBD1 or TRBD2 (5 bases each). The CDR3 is CASSQVRWGYNEQFF. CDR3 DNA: TGCGCCAGCAGCCAAGTTAGGTGGGGGTACAATGAGCAGTTCTTC.